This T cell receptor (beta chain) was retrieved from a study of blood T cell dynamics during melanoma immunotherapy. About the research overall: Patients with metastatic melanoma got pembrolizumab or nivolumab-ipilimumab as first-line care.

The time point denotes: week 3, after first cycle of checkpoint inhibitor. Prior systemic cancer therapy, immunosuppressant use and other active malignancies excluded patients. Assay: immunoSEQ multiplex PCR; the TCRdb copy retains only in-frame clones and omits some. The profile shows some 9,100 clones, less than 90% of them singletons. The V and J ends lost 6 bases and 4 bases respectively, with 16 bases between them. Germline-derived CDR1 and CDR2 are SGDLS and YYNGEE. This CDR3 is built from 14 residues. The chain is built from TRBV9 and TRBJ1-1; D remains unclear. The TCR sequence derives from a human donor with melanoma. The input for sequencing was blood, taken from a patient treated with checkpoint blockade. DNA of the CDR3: TGTGCCAGCAAAGCTGGAGATTGGAGCACTGAAGCTTTCTTT. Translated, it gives CASKAGDWSTEAFF.